A single T cell receptor beta chain is shown here with its context. Its target is unknown. Trimming removed 2 bases from V and 0 bases from J, with 17 bases in between. Per the germline V gene, CDR1 is SGHRS and CDR2 is YFSETQ. The CDR3 sequence is 17 residues long. This entry is derived from a study of PD-L1 blockade in urothelial cancer. Study background: Blood analysis was done at 3 weeks (second dose) and 6 weeks after treatment began. When blood samples were assessed, the median T cell count was some 150,000.

Clones were sequenced by immunoSEQ multiplex PCR, and TCRdb holds only the in-frame ones, with some missing. The sample lists tens of thousands of clones, around 84% seen once, with approximately 2.7% in the top ten. Study-level results: Below-median pretreatment blood TCR clonality was associated with improved progression-free and overall survival.

The source of this sequence is a man aged 65-85 years with urothelial cancer. The J gene is TRBJ1-2, the V gene TRBV5-1, with D uncertain. The sample in question was PBMCs, obtained around atezolizumab (anti-PD-L1) treatment. DNA of the CDR3: TGCGCCAGCAGCTTACCCAGCGCCAACCTAGCTAACTATGGCTACACCTTC. Its protein product is CASSLPSANLANYGYTF. Based on the CDR3 plus reference TRBV5-1 and TRBJ1-2, the full variable domain is KAGVTQTPRYLIKTRGQQVTLSCSPISGHRSVSWYQQTPGQGLQFLFEYFSETQRNKGNFPGRFSGRQFSNSRSEMNVSTLELGDSALYLCASSLPSANLANYGYTFGSGTRLTVV.